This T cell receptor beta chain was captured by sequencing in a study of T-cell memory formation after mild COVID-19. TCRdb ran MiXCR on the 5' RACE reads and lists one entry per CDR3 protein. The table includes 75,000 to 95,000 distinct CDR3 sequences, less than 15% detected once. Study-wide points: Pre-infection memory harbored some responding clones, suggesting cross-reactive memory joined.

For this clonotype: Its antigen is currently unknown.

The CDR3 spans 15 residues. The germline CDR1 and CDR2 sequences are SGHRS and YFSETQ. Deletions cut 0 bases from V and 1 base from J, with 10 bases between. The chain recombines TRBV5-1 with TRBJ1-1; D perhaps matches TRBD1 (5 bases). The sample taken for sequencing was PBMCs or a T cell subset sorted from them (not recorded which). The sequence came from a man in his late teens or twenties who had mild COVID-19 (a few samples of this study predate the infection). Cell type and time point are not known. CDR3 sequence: CASSLVGAPNTEAFF. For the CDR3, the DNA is TGCGCCAGCAGCTTGGTTGGGGCCCCGAACACTGAAGCTTTCTTT.